These 16 T cell receptor beta chains originate from one sample sequenced in a study of identical twins. TCRdb independently ran MiXCR on the 5' RACE reads; one entry per CDR3 protein. Of a few hundred thousand distinct CDR3 sequences listed, 10% to 15% are singletons. The data were also submitted as part of a second study, on yellow fever vaccine responses in identical twins.

What was sequenced was CD8+ T cells sorted from blood. Receptors were obtained from a woman aged 18-29 years in good health.

This clonotype was picked up a small number of times. The chain is built from TRBV28 and TRBJ2-3; 11 nucleotides agree with TRBD1. The CDR3 length is 15 residues. The J segment lost 5 bases and the V segment lost 6 bases, leaving 7 bases of the junction unmatched. Germline CDR1 MDHEN, CDR2 SYDVKM. The CDR3 sequence is CASSLLGQGVDTQYF. CDR3 in DNA: TGTGCCAGCAGCTTGCTGGGACAGGGGGTAGATACGCAGTATTTT.

The genes are TRBV24-1 and TRBJ1-2; 7 bases agree with TRBD1. The CDR3 runs 17 residues. Germline loops: CDR1 KGHDR, CDR2 SFDVKD. The V and J ends lost 2 bases and 2 bases, in that order; junction bases with no gene match: 10. CDR3 in amino acids: CATSDSQIRGQNYGYTF. The CDR3 DNA is TGTGCCACCAGTGATTCCCAGATACGGGGACAGAACTATGGCTACACCTTC.

This clonotype has only a few counts. The V gene is TRBV20-1, the J gene TRBJ2-1; D is possibly TRBD1 or TRBD2 (5 bases each). The V gene lost 8 bases and the J gene lost 7 bases, with 21 bases spanning the gap. CDR1 and CDR2 (germline): DFQATT, SNEGSKA (reference sequence). The CDR3 totals 14 residues. In DNA form, the CDR3 reads TGCAGTCCCAACGTGTTTGGGGGATATAATGAGCAGTTCTTC. Protein: CSPNVFGGYNEQFF.

The genes are TRBV9 and TRBJ2-1; 7 nucleotides match TRBD2. Germline V gives CDR1 SGDLS, CDR2 YYNGEE. The CDR3 sequence is 16 residues long. V shed 0 bases, J shed 5 bases, and the junction held 8 bases outside the gene matches. The CDR3 DNA follows: TGTGCCAGCAGCGTAGAGGAGGGAGGGCTCGACAATGAGCAGTTCTTC. The encoded protein is CASSVEEGGLDNEQFF. Drawing the rest from reference TRBV9 and TRBJ2-1, the complete variable domain is DSGVTQTPKHLITATGQRVTLRCSPRSGDLSVYWYQQSLDQGLQFLIQYYNGEERAKGNILERFSAQQFPDLHSELNLSSLELGDSALYFCASSVEEGGLDNEQFFGPGTRLTVL.

This clonotype came up a few times. V gene TRBV7-2 combines with J gene TRBJ2-3; 8 positions agree with TRBD1. The CDR3 consists of 16 residues. The V and J ends lost 4 bases and 4 bases, in that order; junction bases with no gene match: 10. Germline V gene sequence: CDR1 SGHTA, CDR2 FQGNSA. This CDR3 is CASSYRQGTSADTQYF. In DNA form, the CDR3 reads TGTGCCAGCAGCTACCGACAGGGGACAAGTGCAGATACGCAGTATTTT.

A few counts support this clonotype. V is TRBV12-3 or TRBV12-4 and J is TRBJ1-1; possibly TRBD1 for D (5 bases). The CDR3 has 14 amino acids. Trimming took 7 bases from V and 0 from J, leaving 12 bases between them. The CDR3 bases are TGTGCCAGCACCTCGGGACTGATGAACACTGAAGCTTTCTTT. It translates to CASTSGLMNTEAFF.

This clonotype was seen many times. The rearrangement joins TRBV12-3 or TRBV12-4 to TRBJ2-2, with D maybe TRBD2 (7 bases). The CDR3 extends over 16 amino acids. With 3 bases removed from V and 2 bases from J, the gap between germline ends came to 13 bases. Here the CDR3 reads CASSFPGGLNTGELFF. CDR3 bases: TGTGCCAGCAGTTTCCCCGGGGGGCTTAACACCGGGGAGCTGTTTTTT.

There are many counts of this clonotype. The gene calls are TRBV29-1 and TRBJ2-3, with 9 bases fitting TRBD1. V trimming: 7 bases; J trimming: 6 bases; junction bases outside the gene matches: 8. Per the germline V gene, CDR1 is SQVTM and CDR2 is ANQGSEA. This CDR3 has 13 amino acids. The CDR3 is CSATGQGDDTQYF. The CDR3 nucleotides read TGCAGCGCCACGGGACAGGGCGATGATACGCAGTATTTT.

This clonotype was recorded many times. CDR3 sequence reads: CASSLGQPLTETQYF. CDR3 nucleotides: TGTGCCAGCAGTTTAGGACAGCCTCTTACAGAGACCCAGTACTTC. This chain joins TRBV12-3 or TRBV12-4 and TRBJ2-5; the D gene is possibly TRBD1 (5 bases). The CDR3 runs to 15 residues. The V end lost 1 base, the J end lost 4 bases, and 13 bases lay between the germline ends.

This clonotype was seen ten or more times. The rearrangement links TRBV24-1 to TRBJ2-1, with 9 positions matching TRBD2. The V gene's germline CDR1 is KGHDR and CDR2 SFDVKD. J lost 9 bases, V lost 4 bases, and 12 bases had no gene match. This CDR3 region has 16 residues. CDR3 nucleotides: TGTGCCACCAGTGAAACCGGGACTAGCATGGGTGGTGAGCAGTTCTTC. As protein: CATSETGTSMGGEQFF.

This clonotype was recorded at least ten times. V usage is TRBV5-5 and J usage is TRBJ2-1; a possible D gene is TRBD1 (6 bases). Per germline, CDR1 SGHKS and CDR2 YYEKEE (reference sequence). The V end lost 3 bases, the J end lost 9 bases, and 19 bases lay between the germline ends. The CDR3 extends over 15 amino acids. The CDR3 nucleotides are TGTGCCAGCAGCTGGACAGACCAGGCTCTAAGTGAGCAGTTCTTC. Its protein is CASSWTDQALSEQFF.

This clonotype is deemed medium-sized. The chain carries TRBV20-1 and TRBJ2-1; TRBD2 matches at 7 bases. This CDR3 is 18 amino acids long. V lost 2 bases and J lost 8; bases outside the gene matches: 21. Germline CDR1 DFQATT, CDR2 SNEGSKA (reference sequence). This chain's CDR3 is CSARTGLVGGYRFDEQFF. In DNA form, the CDR3 reads TGCAGTGCTAGAACAGGACTAGTTGGCGGGTATCGTTTCGATGAGCAGTTCTTC.

The chain couples TRBV2 to TRBJ1-2; D call uncertain. V shed 1 base and J shed 4 bases, with 7 bases lying between them. In germline, CDR1 is SNHLY, CDR2 FYNNEI. This CDR3 is built from 13 residues. The CDR3, as DNA: TGTGCCAGCAGTGAAGAAGGCCTCTATGGCTACACCTTC. Residues: CASSEEGLYGYTF.

This clonotype was counted a few times. The rearrangement links TRBV2 to TRBJ2-1; TRBD1 matches 11 bases. V lost 3 bases to trimming and J lost 6 bases; unmatched junction nucleotides: 4. This CDR3 has 15 residues. Looked up from germline, CDR1 is SNHLY and CDR2 is FYNNEI. DNA of the CDR3: TGTGCCAGCAGTGACCCCGGGACAGGGGGCAATGAGCAGTTCTTC. Translation: CASSDPGTGGNEQFF.

The chain joins TRBV15 to TRBJ1-5; 7 nucleotides align to TRBD1. The V and J ends lost 0 bases and 5 bases, in that order; junction bases with no gene match: 7. The germline V gene has CDR1 LNHNV and CDR2 YYDKDF (reference sequence). The CDR3 contains 16 residues. The CDR3 reads CATSREAGGFDQPQHF. Here the CDR3 DNA reads TGTGCCACCAGCAGAGAGGCAGGGGGTTTCGATCAGCCCCAGCATTTT.

V and J are TRBV9 and TRBJ2-2, with 8 bases identical to TRBD2. The CDR3 runs 18 residues. V lost 3 bases, J lost 6 bases, and 16 bases stayed unmatched. Looked up from germline, CDR1 is SGDLS and CDR2 is YYNGEE. The CDR3 spells CASSEGGGLGSFAGELFF. The CDR3 region has the DNA TGTGCCAGCAGCGAGGGGGGGGGACTAGGCTCTTTCGCCGGGGAGCTGTTTTTT.